This entry concerns a single T cell receptor beta chain. What it binds is not known. These data originate in a study of cytomegalovirus exposure and HLA in healthy donors. Regarding the study as a whole: The productive fraction for most TCR beta V segments was about 87% or about 30% in an earlier analysis.

PCR involved 60 Vbeta and 13 Jbeta primers. Using immunoSEQ multiplex PCR, the repertoire was profiled, and TCRdb retains in-frame clones only, with some absent. The profile covers some 100,000 clones, with approximately 81% appearing a single time and under 4% taken by the ten largest. CDR1 SGHRS and CDR2 YFSETQ come from the germline V gene. Losses at the gene ends were 4 bases for V and 3 bases for J; bases not matched to a gene: 9. The CDR3 consists of 15 residues. This chain uses TRBV5-1 with TRBJ2-7; 8 nucleotides align to TRBD1. Sequencing used PBMCs. The clonotype originates from a male donor in good health and CMV-seropositive. The chain's CDR3 is CASSLRGQVNYEQYF. CDR3 nucleotides: TGCGCCAGCAGCCTCAGGGGGCAAGTTAACTACGAGCAGTACTTC.